The 8 T cell receptor beta chains given below trace back to one sample, sequenced in a study of Ad26.COV2.S vaccination and SARS-CoV-2 variants. The data were produced by immunoSEQ multiplex PCR, yet TCRdb's version contains in-frame clones alone and is incomplete. The sample has roughly 320,000 clones, approximately 86% seen once; the top ten hold under 2.5%. Treatment indicated: roughly 20 received Ad26.COV2.S at low or high dose, single or two shots; five or six received placebo; per-sample allocation not given. Sampling took place 63 days after the first vaccine or placebo injection. Material: peripheral blood, obtained in a trial of Ad26.COV2.S vaccine versus placebo. These receptors all stem from a person between 18 and 65 years old who received the Ad26.COV2.S COVID-19 vaccine or a placebo.

This sequence joins TRBV2 and TRBJ1-1; D may be TRBD1 (5 bases). Germline CDR1 and CDR2: SNHLY and FYNNEI. The CDR3 extends over 14 amino acids. V lost 5 bases and J lost 3, with 13 bases in between. In DNA form, the CDR3 reads TGTGCCAGCAGTTTCGGACGGGGGGACACTGAAGCTTTCTTT. Its protein product is CASSFGRGDTEAFF.

This clone has a single count. The rearrangement links TRBV4-1 to TRBJ2-2, with D perhaps given as TRBD1 or TRBD2 (6 bases each). V lost 7 bases to trimming and J lost 6 bases, with 15 bases between them. CDR1 is MGHRA and CDR2 is YSYEKL in the germline V gene. The CDR3 is 14 amino acids. CDR3 nucleotide sequence: TGCGCCAGCACCTTCCGGAGGGGGTCCGGGGAGCTGTTTTTT. It translates to CASTFRRGSGELFF.

The chain links TRBV7-9 to TRBJ2-4; D is ambiguous. Trimming pared 0 bases from V and 13 bases from J, leaving 10 bases between. The CDR3 runs to 12 residues. The germline CDR1 and CDR2 sequences are SEHNR and FQNEAQ (reference sequence). In nucleotides, the CDR3 is TGTGCCAGCAGCTTAGCGGAAACTTTACAGTACTTC. Translated, it gives CASSLAETLQYF.

The rearrangement uses TRBV30 and TRBJ2-1; no firm D call. The CDR3 totals 14 residues. Germline CDR1 reads GTSNPN; CDR2 reads SVGIG (reference sequence). V lost 3 bases to trimming and J lost 0 bases, with 9 bases between them. The CDR3 region has the DNA TGTGCCTGGAGAGGGATTAGCTCCTACAATGAGCAGTTCTTC. Its translation is CAWRGISSYNEQFF. The complete variable domain, with remaining parts taken from reference TRBV30 and TRBJ2-1, reads SQTIHQWPATLVQPVGSPLSLECTVEGTSNPNLYWYRQAAGRGLQLLFYSVGIGQISSEVPQNLSASRPQDRQFILSSKKLLLSDSGFYLCAWRGISSYNEQFFGPGTRLTVL.

This rearrangement joins TRBV30 to TRBJ2-2; D is unresolved. CDR3 size: 16 residues. V was clipped by 0 bases and J by 7 bases, with 18 bases between them. Germline lookup yields CDR1 GTSNPN and CDR2 SVGIG (reference sequence). The CDR3 DNA reads as TGTGCCTGGAGTGTATATCGCTCGCGTGTAGGCGGGGAGCTGTTTTTT. It specifies CAWSVYRSRVGGELFF.

The rearrangement links TRBV13 to TRBJ1-2; D not resolved. Trimming stripped 7 bases from V and 7 bases from J, with 19 bases between. CDR3 size: 14 residues. Germline-derived CDR1 and CDR2 are PRHDT and FYEKMQ (reference sequence). Here the CDR3 reads CASILRGLKPGYTF. CDR3 nucleotides: TGTGCCAGCATTCTTCGGGGTCTAAAACCTGGCTACACCTTC.

The J gene is TRBJ2-3, the V gene TRBV28, with 7 bases matching TRBD2. The J segment lost 6 bases and the V segment lost 6 bases, leaving 6 bases of the junction unmatched. Germline-derived CDR1 and CDR2 are MDHEN and SYDVKM. The CDR3 totals 13 residues. CDR3 nucleotides: TGTGCCAGCAGGAGCGGGGTCAGCGATACGCAGTATTTT. This sequence encodes CASRSGVSDTQYF.

The chain employs TRBV11-2 and TRBJ1-4; possible D gene TRBD1, 5 bases. Trimming left V 5 bases short and J 13 bases short, with 20 bases between. Germline V gene sequence: CDR1 SGHAT, CDR2 FQNNGV. CDR3 length equals 14 residues. CDR3 sequence: CASSPQRGREGLFF. The CDR3 DNA reads TGTGCCAGCAGCCCACAAAGGGGACGGGAGGGACTGTTTTTT.